This TCR beta chain was captured in a study of shared clonotypes between healthy human individuals (dated by TCRdb to about 2020). With respect to the entire study: A few men and two women, aged 18 to 49 years, made up the cohort. To increase sequencing depth and limit assay-specific biases, TCR repertoire library preparation and sequencing were carried out by different laboratories using diverse techniques. To estimate repertoire size and how much clonotype sharing occurs between individuals, the study deeply sequenced the blood TCR repertoires of five or six healthy adults. Between about 0.8 and 9.5 billion PBMCs per donor were obtained by leukapheresis. For each donor, CD4 naive and CD4 memory were each given three plates, CD8 naive was given two plates, and CD8 memory was given one plate.

The CDR3 goes from the cysteine to the phenylalanine over 15 residues. The CDR3 DNA has 45 bases and is translated from base 1. A distance of 13 bases separates the germline ends of V and J, which lose 5 bases and 2 bases respectively. CDR1 and CDR2 are read off the germline V gene (reference sequence) as WNHNN and SYGVQD. CD8 naive samples were obtained by positive selection for CCR7 among CD45RO-negative cells, yielding a CD45RA+CCR7+ population from which TemRA cells were excluded. The donors were healthy, HIV-negative adults who had no recently reported acute infections or vaccinations. Only Caucasian adults living in Nashville, Tennessee, USA were represented among the donors. Blood was collected by leukapheresis, and PBMCs were isolated by Ficoll-Histopaque density gradient centrifugation and then cryopreserved in liquid nitrogen vapor phase. Purity and quantity of every magnetically sorted T cell population were checked by analytical flow cytometry. Each sorted fraction had its genomic DNA isolated and then quantified by UV absorbance on a Nanodrop 2000c.

Overall results and qualifications from the work: Incomplete sequencing was indicated by rarefaction of sorted-subset datasets, despite the large sequencing depth. Sampling was limited to blood, and TCR repertoires in tissue likely differ from TCR repertoires in blood. Estimated clonotype richness was generally larger for naive than for memory subsets. Sharing across several donors was observed for 4.5% to 6.5% of naive CD4, 3% to 3.5% of naive CD8, about 2.3% of memory CD4, and about 0.38% of memory CD8 clonotypes. Compared with non-shared clonotypes, clonotypes shared by all four sorted-subset donors had higher generation probabilities. Because the study included a small number of donors, the genetic and exposure-history diversity represented was limited. Based on pairwise subsampling, the degree of clonotype sharing among donors was expected to be affected by sequencing depth.

Concerning this clone itself: Its cognate antigen has yet to be identified. Base qualities are not recorded, but no much larger clone differs from it by a single base.

Using the deep immunoSEQ assay, TCR CDR3 regions were amplified from genomic DNA by multiplex PCR. For each cell subset, the extracted genomic DNA was distributed evenly across all wells of several immunoSEQ 96-well plates, and each plate served as one replicate. For sorted subsets, about 200 ng genomic DNA, equal to 25,000 to 35,000 T cell genomes, was loaded into each replicate PCR. Purified libraries were measured with a Qubit 3.0 fluorometer, size-checked on a Bioanalyzer 2100, and measured again with the KAPA Library Quantification kit. A separate single-read 150-cycle Illumina NextSeq 550 flow cell was used to sequence each immunoSEQ 96-well plate. In the source study's methods: Because the immunoSEQ output held only junctional sequences and lacked quality scores, the filtering could not match the filtering applied to full-length reads. To assign V/J genes and CDR3, sequences were annotated against IMGT germline references using PyIR, a Python wrapper for IgBLAST v1.9. Reads were filtered out if the reads had weak V/J assignments (E-value above 1e-6), no CDR3, stop codons, out-of-frame junctions, or ambiguous translated residues. V3J clonotypes were defined as sequences sharing the same inferred V gene, J gene, and CDR3 amino acid sequence. To compute the percentage overlap between repertoires, the number of shared unique clonotypes was divided by the size of the smaller repertoire. RTK rarefaction, the Chao1 estimator, and Recon v2.1 estimates of unobserved clonotypes were used to assess repertoire richness. For all TCRbeta clonotypes obtained by the gDNA method from four donors, generation probabilities were computed with OLGA. Entries here come from immuneACCESS through TCRdb and include only in-frame sequences with V and J called. Some clones fail to appear in such tables; in the studies checked, an unresolved V gene covers under half of the shortfall, and the cause of the remainder is unknown. Clonal size and the V and J genes are those of that table, whereas D and trimming came from the DNA. This sample has about 2,100,000 clones in its table, and more than 85% of those were observed once. More than 1.5% of the sample comes from the top ten.

This TCR came from a man aged 18 to 30 in good health. Some clones in this sample may be carry-over from other donors' samples. The material sequenced was naive CD8+ T cells from PBMCs. The cell subset or site label of this sample denotes: CD45RA+CCR7+. The chain joins TRBV10-1 to TRBJ2-1; TRBD1 is perhaps the D gene, given 6 matching bases. The DNA sequence is as follows: TGCGCCAGCAGTCCCGACAGGTCCACCTACAATGAGCAGTTCTTC. This codes for CASSPDRSTYNEQFF.